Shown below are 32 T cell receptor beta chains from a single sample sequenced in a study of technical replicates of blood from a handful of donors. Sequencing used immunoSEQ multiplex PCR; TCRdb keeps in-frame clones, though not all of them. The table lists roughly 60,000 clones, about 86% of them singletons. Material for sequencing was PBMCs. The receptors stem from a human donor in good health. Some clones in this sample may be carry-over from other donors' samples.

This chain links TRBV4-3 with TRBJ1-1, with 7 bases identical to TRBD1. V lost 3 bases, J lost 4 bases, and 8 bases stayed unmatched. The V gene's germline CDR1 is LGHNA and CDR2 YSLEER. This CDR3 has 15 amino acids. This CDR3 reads CASSHETGFSTEAFF. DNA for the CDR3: TGCGCCAGCAGCCATGAGACAGGGTTTAGCACTGAAGCTTTCTTT.

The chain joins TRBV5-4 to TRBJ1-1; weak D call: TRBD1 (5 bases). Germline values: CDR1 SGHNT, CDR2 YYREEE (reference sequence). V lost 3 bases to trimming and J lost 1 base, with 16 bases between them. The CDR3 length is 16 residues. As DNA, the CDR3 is TGTGCCAGCAGCTCGGACGGACAAGGAAGGAACACTGAAGCTTTCTTT. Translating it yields CASSSDGQGRNTEAFF.

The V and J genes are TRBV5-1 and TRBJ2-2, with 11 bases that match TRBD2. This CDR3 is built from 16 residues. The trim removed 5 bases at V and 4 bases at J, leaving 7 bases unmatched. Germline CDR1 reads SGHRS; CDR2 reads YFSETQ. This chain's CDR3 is CASRMPGLAVTGELFF. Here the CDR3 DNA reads TGCGCCAGCAGGATGCCGGGACTAGCGGTCACCGGGGAGCTGTTTTTT.

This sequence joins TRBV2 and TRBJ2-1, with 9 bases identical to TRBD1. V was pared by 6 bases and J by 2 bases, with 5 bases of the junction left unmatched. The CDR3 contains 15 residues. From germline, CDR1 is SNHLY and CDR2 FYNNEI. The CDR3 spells CASSVGQGPYNEQFF. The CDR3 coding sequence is TGTGCCAGCAGCGTGGGACAGGGCCCCTACAATGAGCAGTTCTTC. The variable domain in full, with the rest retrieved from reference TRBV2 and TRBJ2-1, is EPEVTQTPSHQVTQMGQEVILRCVPISNHLYFYWYRQILGQKVEFLVSFYNNEISEKSEIFDDQFSVERPDGSNFTLKIRSTKLEDSAMYFCASSVGQGPYNEQFFGPGTRLTVL.

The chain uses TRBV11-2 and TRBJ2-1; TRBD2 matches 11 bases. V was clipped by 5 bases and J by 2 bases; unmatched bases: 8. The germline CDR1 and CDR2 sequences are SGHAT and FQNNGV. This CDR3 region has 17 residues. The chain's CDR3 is CASSQGTSGSTYNEQFF. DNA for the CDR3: TGTGCCAGCAGCCAAGGGACTAGCGGTAGTACCTACAATGAGCAGTTCTTC.

The CDR3 DNA is TGTGCCAGCAGCCAGGGACTAGCGGTATACGAGCAGTACTTC. Its translation is CASSQGLAVYEQYF. V usage is TRBV7-2 and J usage is TRBJ2-7; the match to TRBD2 covers 11 bases. V was clipped by 5 bases and J by 4 bases; unmatched bases: 4. There are 14 residues in the CDR3. Per the germline V gene, CDR1 is SGHTA and CDR2 is FQGNSA.

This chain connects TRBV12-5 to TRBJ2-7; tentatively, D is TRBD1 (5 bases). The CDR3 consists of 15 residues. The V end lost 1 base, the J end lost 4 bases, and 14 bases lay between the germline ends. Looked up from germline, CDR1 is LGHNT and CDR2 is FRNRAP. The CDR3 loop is CASGLGTWAAYEQYF. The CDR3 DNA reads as TGTGCTAGTGGTTTGGGGACATGGGCGGCATACGAGCAGTACTTC.

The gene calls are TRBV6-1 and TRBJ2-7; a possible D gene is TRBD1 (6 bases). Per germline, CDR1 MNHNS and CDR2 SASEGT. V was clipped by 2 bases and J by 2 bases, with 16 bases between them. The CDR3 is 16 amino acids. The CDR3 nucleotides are TGTGCCAGCAGTGAAATCTCAACAGGGTCTGCCTACGAGCAGTACTTC. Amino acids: CASSEISTGSAYEQYF.

CDR3 coding DNA: TGTGCCAGCAGCCAAGTAGACAGTGGGCGCTCGGCCCTCCACTTT. It translates to CASSQVDSGRSALHF. This chain uses TRBV4-2 with TRBJ1-6; a weak D match, TRBD1 (5 bases). The CDR3 contains 15 residues. Germline V gene lookup returns CDR1 LGHNA and CDR2 YNFKEQ. V dropped 1 base and J dropped 14 bases, with 18 bases sitting between them.

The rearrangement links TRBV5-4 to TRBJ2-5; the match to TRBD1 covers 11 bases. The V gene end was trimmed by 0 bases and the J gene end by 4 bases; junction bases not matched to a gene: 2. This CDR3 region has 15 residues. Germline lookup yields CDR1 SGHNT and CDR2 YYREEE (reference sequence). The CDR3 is CASSLGGTGGETQYF. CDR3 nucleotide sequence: TGTGCCAGCAGCTTGGGGGGGACAGGGGGAGAGACCCAGTACTTC.

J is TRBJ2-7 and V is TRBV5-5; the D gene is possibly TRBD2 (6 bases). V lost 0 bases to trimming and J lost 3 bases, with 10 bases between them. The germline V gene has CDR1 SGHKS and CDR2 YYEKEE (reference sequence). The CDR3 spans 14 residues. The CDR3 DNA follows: TGTGCCAGCAGCTTGGGTGGAGGGGACTACGAGCAGTACTTC. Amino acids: CASSLGGGDYEQYF. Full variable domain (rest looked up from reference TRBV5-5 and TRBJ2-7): DAGVTQSPTHLIKTRGQQVTLRCSPISGHKSVSWYQQVLGQGPQFIFQYYEKEERGRGNFPDRFSARQFPNYSSELNVNALLLGDSALYLCASSLGGGDYEQYFGPGTRLTVT.

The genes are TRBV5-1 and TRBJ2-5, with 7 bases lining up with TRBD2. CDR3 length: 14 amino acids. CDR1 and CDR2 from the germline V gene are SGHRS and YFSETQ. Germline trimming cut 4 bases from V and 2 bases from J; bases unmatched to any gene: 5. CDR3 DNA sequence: TGCGCCAGCAGCCTATACGGGGGGCAAGAGACCCAGTACTTC. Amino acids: CASSLYGGQETQYF.

The CDR3 sequence: CASSVGQGDYGYTF. In nucleotides, the CDR3 is TGTGCCAGCAGCGTAGGACAGGGCGACTATGGCTACACCTTC. J is TRBJ1-2 and V is TRBV5-4; 8 nucleotides agree with TRBD1. Germline V CDR1 and CDR2: SGHNT, YYREEE (reference sequence). The V segment lost 4 bases and the J segment 3 bases; nucleotides outside the gene matches: 5. The CDR3 covers 14 residues.

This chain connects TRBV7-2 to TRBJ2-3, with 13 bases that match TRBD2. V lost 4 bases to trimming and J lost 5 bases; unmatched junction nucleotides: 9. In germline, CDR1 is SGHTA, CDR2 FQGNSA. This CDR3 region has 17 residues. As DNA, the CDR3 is TGTGCCAGCAGCTACACTAGCGGGAGGGCCCGGGGAGATACGCAGTATTTT. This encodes CASSYTSGRARGDTQYF.

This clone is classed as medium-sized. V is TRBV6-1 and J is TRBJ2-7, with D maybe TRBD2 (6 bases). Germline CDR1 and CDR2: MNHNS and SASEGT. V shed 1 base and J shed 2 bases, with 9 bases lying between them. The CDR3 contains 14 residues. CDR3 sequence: CASSEGGEAYEQYF. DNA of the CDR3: TGTGCCAGCAGTGAAGGGGGGGAAGCCTACGAGCAGTACTTC.

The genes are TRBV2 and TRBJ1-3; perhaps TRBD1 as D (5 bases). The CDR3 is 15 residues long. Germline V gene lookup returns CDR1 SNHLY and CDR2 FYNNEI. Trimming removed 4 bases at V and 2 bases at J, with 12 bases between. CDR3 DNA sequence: TGTGCCAGCAGTGGAGTAGGGGCCACTGGAAACACCATATATTTT. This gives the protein CASSGVGATGNTIYF.

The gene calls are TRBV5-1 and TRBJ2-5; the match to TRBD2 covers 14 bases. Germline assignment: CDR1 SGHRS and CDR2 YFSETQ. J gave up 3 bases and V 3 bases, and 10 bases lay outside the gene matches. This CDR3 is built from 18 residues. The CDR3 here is CASSSGLAGATLEETQYF. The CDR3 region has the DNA TGCGCCAGCAGCTCGGGACTAGCGGGGGCCACCTTAGAAGAGACCCAGTACTTC.

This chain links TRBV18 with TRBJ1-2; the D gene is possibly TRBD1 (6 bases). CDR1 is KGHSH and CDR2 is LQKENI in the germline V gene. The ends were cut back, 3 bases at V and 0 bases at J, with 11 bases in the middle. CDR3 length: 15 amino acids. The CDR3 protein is CASSPDRTANYGYTF. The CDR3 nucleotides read TGTGCCAGCTCACCTGATAGGACAGCTAACTATGGCTACACCTTC.

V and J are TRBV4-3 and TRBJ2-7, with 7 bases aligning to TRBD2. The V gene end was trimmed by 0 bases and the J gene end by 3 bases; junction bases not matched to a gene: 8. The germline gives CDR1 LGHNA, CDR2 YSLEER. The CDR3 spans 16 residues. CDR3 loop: CASSQDKELAIYEQYF. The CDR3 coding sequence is TGCGCCAGCAGCCAAGATAAGGAACTAGCGATCTACGAGCAGTACTTC.

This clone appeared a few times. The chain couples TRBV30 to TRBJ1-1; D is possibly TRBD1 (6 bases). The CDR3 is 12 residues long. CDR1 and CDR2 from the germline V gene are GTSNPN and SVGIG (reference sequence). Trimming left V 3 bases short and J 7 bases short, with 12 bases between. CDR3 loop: CAWRRGGGEAFF. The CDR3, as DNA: TGTGCCTGGAGAAGGGGAGGGGGTGAAGCTTTCTTT.

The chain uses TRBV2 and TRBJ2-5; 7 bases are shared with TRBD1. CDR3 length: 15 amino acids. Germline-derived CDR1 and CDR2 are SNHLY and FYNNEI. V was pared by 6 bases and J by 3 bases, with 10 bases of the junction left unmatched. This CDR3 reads CASSNRQGREETQYF. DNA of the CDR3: TGTGCCAGCAGCAACCGACAGGGTCGGGAAGAGACCCAGTACTTC.

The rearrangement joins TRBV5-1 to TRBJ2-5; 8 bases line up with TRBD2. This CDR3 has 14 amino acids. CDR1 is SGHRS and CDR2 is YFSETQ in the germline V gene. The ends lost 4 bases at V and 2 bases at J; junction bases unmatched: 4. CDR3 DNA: TGCGCCAGCAGCATACAGCGGGGGCAAGAGACCCAGTACTTC. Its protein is CASSIQRGQETQYF.

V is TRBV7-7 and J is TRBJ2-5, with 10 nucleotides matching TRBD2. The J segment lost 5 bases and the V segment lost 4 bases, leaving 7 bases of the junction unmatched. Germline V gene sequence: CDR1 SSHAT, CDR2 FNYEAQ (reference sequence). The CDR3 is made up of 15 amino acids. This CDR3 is CASSSGLAVGETQYF. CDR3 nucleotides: TGTGCCAGCAGCTCCGGACTAGCGGTCGGGGAGACCCAGTACTTC.

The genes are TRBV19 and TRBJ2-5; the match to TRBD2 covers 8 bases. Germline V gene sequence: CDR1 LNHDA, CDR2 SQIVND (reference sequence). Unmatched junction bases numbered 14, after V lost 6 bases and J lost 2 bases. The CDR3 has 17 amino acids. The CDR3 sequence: CASSSHHLAGVQETQYF. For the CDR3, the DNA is TGTGCCAGTAGCTCACACCACCTAGCGGGCGTACAAGAGACCCAGTACTTC.

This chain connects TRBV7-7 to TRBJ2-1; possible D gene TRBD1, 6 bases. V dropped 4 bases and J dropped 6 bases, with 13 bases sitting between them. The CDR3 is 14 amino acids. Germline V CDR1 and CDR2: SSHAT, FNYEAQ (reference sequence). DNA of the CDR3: TGTGCCAGCAGCTCCCGGGACACAACCAATGAGCAGTTCTTC. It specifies CASSSRDTTNEQFF.

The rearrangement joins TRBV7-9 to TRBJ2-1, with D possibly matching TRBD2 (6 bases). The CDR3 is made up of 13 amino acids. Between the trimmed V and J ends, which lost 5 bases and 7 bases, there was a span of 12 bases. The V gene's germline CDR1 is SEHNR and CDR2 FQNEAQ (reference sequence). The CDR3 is CASSPLGRNEQFF. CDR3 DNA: TGTGCCAGCAGCCCCCTGGGGAGGAATGAGCAGTTCTTC.

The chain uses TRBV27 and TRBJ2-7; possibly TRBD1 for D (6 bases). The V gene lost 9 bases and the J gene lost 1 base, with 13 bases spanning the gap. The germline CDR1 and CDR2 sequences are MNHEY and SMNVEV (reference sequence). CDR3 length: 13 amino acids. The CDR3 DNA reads TGTGCCAGTACTAACAGGGCTTCCTACGAGCAGTACTTC. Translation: CASTNRASYEQYF.

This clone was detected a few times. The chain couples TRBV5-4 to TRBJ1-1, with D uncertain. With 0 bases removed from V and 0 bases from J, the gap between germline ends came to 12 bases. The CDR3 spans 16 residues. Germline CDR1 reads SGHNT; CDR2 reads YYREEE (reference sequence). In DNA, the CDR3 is TGTGCCAGCAGCTTGGGACTTGGCCCAATGAACACTGAAGCTTTCTTT. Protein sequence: CASSLGLGPMNTEAFF.

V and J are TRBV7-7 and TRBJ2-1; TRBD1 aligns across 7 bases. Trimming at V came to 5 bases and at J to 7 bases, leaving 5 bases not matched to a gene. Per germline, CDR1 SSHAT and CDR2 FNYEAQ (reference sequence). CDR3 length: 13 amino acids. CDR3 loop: CASSQNRGNEQFF. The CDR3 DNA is TGTGCCAGCAGCCAAAACAGGGGTAATGAGCAGTTCTTC.

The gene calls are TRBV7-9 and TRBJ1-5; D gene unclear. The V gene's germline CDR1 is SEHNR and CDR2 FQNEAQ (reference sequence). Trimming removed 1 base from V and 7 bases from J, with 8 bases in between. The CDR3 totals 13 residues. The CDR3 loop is CASSLEPRQPQHF. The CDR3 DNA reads TGTGCCAGCAGCTTAGAACCGAGGCAGCCCCAGCATTTT.

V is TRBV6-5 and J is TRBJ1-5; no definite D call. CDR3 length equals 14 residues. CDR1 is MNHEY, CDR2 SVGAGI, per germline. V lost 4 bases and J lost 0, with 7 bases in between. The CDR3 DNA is TGTGCCAGCAGTTCCATCTATAGCAATCAGCCCCAGCATTTT. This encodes CASSSIYSNQPQHF.

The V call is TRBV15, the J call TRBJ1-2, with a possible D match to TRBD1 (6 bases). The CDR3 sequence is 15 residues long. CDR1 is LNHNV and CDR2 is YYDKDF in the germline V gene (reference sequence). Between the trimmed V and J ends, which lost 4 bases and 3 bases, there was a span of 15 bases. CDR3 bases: TGTGCCACCAGCAAAAGACAGGCTCCAGACTATGGCTACACCTTC. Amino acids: CATSKRQAPDYGYTF. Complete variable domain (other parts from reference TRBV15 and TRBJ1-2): DAMVIQNPRYQVTQFGKPVTLSCSQTLNHNVMYWYQQKSSQAPKLLFHYYDKDFNNEADTPDNFQSRRPNTSFCFLDIRSPGLGDTAMYLCATSKRQAPDYGYTFGSGTRLTVV.